Presented here are 2 T cell receptor beta chains from one specimen sequenced in a study of CXCR3-negative and CXCR3-positive naive CD8 T cells (dated by TCRdb to about 2019). These reads were obtained on a NextSeq 550. The Human TCR Profiling Kit (MiLaboratory) was used to prepare UMI-labeled 5' RACE TRB cDNA libraries. After TCRdb reprocessed the reads, each CDR3 protein sequence was kept as one row, without DNA. The table for this sample lists 65,000 to 75,000 distinct CDR3 sequences. The ten largest clones capture about 1.5% of the sample. Material: naive CXCR3- CD8+ T cells from blood. The cell subset or site label, read with the paper, signifies: CD45RO-CCR7+CD27+CD95- naive CD8+ T cells lacking CXCR3 (TNR3-). The receptors originated from a human donor in good health. Some clones in this sample may be carry-over from other donors' samples.

V gene TRBV6-5 combines with J gene TRBJ1-1. The length of the CDR3 is 14 residues. Germline CDR1 MNHEY, CDR2 SVGAGI. The CDR3 sequence is CASRLRPDYTEAFF.

CDR3 loop: CSARGWADSQEVGYEQYF. The rearrangement uses TRBV20-1 and TRBJ2-7; absent DNA, TCRdb's TRBD2 call cannot be checked. The CDR3 has 18 residues. Germline values: CDR1 DFQATT, CDR2 SNEGSKA (reference sequence).